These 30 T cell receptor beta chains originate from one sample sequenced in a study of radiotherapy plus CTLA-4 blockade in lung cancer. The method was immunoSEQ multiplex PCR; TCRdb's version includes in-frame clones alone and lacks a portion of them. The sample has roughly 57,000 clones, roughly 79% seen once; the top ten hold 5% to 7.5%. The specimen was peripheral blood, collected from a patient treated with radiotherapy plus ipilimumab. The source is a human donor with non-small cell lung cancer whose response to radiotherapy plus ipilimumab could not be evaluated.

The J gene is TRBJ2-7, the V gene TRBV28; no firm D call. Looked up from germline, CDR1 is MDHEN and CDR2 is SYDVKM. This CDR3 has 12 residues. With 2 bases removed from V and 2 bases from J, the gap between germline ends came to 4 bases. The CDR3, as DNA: TGTGCCAGCAGTTTACCTCCCTACGAGCAGTACTTC. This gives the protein CASSLPPYEQYF. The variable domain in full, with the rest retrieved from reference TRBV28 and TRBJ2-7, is DVKVTQSSRYLVKRTGEKVFLECVQDMDHENMFWYRQDPGLGLRLIYFSYDVKMKEKGDIPEGYSVSREKKERFSLILESASTNQTSMYLCASSLPPYEQYFGPGTRLTVT.

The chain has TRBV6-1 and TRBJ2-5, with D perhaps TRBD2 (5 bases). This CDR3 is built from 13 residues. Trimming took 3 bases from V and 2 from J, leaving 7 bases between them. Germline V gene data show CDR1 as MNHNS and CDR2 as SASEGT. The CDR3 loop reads CASSDGEQETQYF. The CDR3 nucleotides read TGTGCCAGCAGTGACGGGGAACAAGAGACCCAGTACTTC.

CDR3 protein: CANDSPVFGYTF. The DNA of the CDR3 is TGCGCCAACGACAGTCCCGTCTTCGGCTACACCTTC. The chain recombines TRBV10-1 with TRBJ1-2, with D tentatively TRBD1 (5 bases). This CDR3 is 12 amino acids long. Looked up from germline, CDR1 is WNHNN and CDR2 is SYGVQD (reference sequence). Trimming cost V 10 bases and J 8 bases, with 17 bases left between them.

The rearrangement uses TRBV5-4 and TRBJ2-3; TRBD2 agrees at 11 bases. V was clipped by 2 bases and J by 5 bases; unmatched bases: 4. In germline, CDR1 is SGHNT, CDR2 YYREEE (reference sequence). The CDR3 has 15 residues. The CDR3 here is CASSFGLAGRDTQYF. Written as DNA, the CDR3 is TGTGCCAGCAGCTTTGGACTAGCGGGTAGAGATACGCAGTATTTT.

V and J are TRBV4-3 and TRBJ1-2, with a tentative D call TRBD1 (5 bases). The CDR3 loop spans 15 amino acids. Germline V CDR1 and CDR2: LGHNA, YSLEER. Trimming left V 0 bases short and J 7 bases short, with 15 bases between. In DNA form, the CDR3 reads TGCGCCAGCAGCCAAGAGGAGGGCCTGCAGGGTGGCTACACCTTC. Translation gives CASSQEEGLQGGYTF.

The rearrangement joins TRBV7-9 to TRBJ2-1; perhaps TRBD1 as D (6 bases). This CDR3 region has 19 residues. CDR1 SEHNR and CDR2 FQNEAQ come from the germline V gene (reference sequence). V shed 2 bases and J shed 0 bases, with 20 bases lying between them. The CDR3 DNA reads TGTGCCAGCAGCTTAACAGGGACGTTTGGGCGAATCTCCTACAATGAGCAGTTCTTC. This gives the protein CASSLTGTFGRISYNEQFF. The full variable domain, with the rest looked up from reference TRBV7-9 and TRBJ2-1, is DTGVSQNPRHKITKRGQNVTFRCDPISEHNRLYWYRQTLGQGPEFLTYFQNEAQLEKSRLLSDRFSAERPKGSFSTLEIQRTEQGDSAMYLCASSLTGTFGRISYNEQFFGPGTRLTVL.

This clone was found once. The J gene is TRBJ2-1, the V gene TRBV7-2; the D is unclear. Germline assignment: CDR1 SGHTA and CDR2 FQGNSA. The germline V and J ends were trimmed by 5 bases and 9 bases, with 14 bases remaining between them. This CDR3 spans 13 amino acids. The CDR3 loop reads CASSQSSIGEQFF. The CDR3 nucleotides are TGTGCCAGCAGCCAATCCTCTATCGGTGAGCAGTTCTTC.

The DNA for the CDR3 is TGCGCCAGCAGCCACTCCCGGGGGGATCAAGAGACCCAGTACTTC. This gives the protein CASSHSRGDQETQYF. The J gene is TRBJ2-5, the V gene TRBV5-1, with 7 bases fitting TRBD2. The V gene's germline CDR1 is SGHRS and CDR2 YFSETQ. J was trimmed by 2 bases and V by 4 bases; bases with no gene match: 8. This CDR3 contains 15 residues.

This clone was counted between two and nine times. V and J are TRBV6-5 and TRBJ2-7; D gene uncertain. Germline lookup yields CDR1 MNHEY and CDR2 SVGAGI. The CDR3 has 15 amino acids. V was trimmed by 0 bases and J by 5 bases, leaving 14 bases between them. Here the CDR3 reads CASSYSISPFDEQYF. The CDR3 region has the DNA TGTGCCAGCAGTTACTCAATAAGCCCGTTCGACGAGCAGTACTTC.

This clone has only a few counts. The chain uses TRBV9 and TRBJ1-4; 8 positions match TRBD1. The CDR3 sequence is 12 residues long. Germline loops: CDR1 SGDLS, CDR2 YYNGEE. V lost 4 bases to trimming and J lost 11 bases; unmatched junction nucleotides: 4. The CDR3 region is CASSSHRGKLFF. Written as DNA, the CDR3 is TGTGCCAGCAGCTCCCACAGGGGGAAACTGTTTTTT.

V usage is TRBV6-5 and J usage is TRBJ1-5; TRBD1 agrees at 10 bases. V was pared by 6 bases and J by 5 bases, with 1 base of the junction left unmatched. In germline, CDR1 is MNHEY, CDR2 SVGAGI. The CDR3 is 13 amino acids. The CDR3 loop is CASSGQGDQPQHF. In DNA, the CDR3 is TGTGCCAGCAGCGGACAGGGGGATCAGCCCCAGCATTTT.

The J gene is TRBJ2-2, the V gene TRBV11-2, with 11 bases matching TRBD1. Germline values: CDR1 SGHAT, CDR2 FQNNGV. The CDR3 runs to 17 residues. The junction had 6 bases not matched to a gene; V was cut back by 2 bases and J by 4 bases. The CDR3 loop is CASSLRTGGAPTGELFF. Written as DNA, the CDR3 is TGTGCCAGCAGCTTACGGACAGGGGGCGCGCCCACCGGGGAGCTGTTTTTT.

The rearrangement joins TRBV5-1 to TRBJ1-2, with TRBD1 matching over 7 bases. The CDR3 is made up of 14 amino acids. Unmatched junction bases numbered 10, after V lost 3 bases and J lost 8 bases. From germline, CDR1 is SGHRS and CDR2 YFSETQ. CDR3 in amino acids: CASSSGQSEGGYTF. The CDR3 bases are TGCGCCAGCAGCTCGGGACAGTCCGAGGGGGGCTACACCTTC.

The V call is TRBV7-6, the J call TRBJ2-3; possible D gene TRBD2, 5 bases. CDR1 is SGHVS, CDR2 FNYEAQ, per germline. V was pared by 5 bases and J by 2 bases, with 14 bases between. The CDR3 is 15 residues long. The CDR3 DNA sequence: TGTGCCAGCAGCCGGCTTGGACTTTCCACAGATACGCAGTATTTT. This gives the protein CASSRLGLSTDTQYF.

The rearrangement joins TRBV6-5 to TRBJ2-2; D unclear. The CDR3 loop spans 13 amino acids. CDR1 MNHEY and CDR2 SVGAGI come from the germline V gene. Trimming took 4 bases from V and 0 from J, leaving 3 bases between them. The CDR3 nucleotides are TGTGCCAGCAGTTCCGCGAACACCGGGGAGCTGTTTTTT. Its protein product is CASSSANTGELFF.

Here the CDR3 reads CASSPDRALGTQYF. As DNA, the CDR3 is TGCGCCAGCAGCCCTGACAGGGCGCTAGGGACGCAGTATTTT. The rearrangement links TRBV5-1 to TRBJ2-3, with 7 bases that match TRBD1. Looked up from germline, CDR1 is SGHRS and CDR2 is YFSETQ. V dropped 4 bases and J dropped 9; count of bases not matched to a gene: 11. This CDR3 contains 14 residues.

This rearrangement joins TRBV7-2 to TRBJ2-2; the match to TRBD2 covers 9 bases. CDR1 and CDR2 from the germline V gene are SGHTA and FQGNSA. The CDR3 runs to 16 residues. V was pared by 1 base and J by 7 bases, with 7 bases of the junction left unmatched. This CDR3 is CASSLVQAGGFGELFF. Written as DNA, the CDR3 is TGTGCCAGCAGCTTAGTCCAAGCGGGGGGCTTCGGGGAGCTGTTTTTT.

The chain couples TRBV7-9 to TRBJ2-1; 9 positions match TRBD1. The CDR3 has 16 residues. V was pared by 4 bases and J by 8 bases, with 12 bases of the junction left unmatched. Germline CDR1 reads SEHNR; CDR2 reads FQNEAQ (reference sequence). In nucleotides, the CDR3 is TGTGCCAGCAGCTCCGCGCCGGGACAGGGTTTGGATGAGCAGTTCTTC. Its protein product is CASSSAPGQGLDEQFF.

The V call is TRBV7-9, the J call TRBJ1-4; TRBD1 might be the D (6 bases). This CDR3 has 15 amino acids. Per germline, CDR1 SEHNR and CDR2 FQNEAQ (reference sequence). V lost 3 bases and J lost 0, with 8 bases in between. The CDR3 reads CASSLNRATNEKLFF. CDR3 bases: TGTGCCAGCAGCTTGAACAGGGCAACTAATGAAAAACTGTTTTTT.

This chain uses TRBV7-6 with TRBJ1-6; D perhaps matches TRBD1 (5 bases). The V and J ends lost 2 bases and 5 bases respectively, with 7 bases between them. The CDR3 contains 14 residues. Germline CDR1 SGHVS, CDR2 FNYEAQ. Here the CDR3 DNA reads TGTGCCAGCAGCTTACTCAGGGATAATTCACCCCTCCACTTT. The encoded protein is CASSLLRDNSPLHF.

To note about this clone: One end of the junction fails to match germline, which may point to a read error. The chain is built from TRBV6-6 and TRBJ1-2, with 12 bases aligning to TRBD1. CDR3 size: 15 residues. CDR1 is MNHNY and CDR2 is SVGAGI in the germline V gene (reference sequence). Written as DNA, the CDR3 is TGTGCCAGCAGTGACTCCGGGACAGGGGGCTCGGGCTACACCTTC. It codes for CASSDSGTGGSGYTF.

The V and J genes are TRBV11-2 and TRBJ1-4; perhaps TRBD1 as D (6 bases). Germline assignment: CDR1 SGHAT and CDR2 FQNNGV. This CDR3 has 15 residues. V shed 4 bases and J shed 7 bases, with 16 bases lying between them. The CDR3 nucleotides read TGTGCCAGCAGCTCCGGACAGTCAAGACGTGAAAAACTGTTTTTT. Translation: CASSSGQSRREKLFF.

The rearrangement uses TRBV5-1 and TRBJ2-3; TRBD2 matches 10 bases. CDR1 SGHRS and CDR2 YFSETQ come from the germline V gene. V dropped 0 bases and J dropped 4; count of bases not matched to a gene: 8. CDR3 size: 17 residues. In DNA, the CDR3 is TGCGCCAGCAGCTTGGGGGCCCTAGCGGGGGTGGCAGATACGCAGTATTTT. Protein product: CASSLGALAGVADTQYF.

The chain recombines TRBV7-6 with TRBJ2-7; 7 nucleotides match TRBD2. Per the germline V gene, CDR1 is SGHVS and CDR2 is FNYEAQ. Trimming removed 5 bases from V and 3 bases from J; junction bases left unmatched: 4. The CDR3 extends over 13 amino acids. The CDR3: CASSPGRGYEQYF. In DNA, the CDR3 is TGTGCCAGCAGCCCAGGGAGGGGCTACGAGCAGTACTTC.

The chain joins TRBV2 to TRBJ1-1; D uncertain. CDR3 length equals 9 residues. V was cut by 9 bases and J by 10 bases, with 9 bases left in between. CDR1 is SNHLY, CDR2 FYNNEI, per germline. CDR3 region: CASGRGAFF. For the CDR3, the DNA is TGTGCCAGTGGCCGTGGAGCTTTCTTT.

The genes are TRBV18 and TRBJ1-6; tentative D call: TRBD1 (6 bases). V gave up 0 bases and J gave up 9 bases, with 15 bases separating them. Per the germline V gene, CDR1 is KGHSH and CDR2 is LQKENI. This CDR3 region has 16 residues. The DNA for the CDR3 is TGTGCCAGCTCACCACCTAACAGGGTAGATGGTTCACCCCTCCACTTT. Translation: CASSPPNRVDGSPLHF.

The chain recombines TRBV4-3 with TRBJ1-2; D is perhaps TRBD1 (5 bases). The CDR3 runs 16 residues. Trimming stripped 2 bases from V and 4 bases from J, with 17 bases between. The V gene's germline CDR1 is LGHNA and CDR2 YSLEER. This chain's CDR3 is CASSQLGFRESYGYTF. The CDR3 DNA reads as TGCGCCAGCAGCCAACTAGGGTTCAGGGAAAGCTATGGCTACACCTTC.

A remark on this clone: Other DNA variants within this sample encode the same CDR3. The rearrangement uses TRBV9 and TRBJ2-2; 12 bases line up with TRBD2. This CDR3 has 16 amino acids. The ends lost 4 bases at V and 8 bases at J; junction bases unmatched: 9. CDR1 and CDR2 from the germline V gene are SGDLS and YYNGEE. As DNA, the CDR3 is TGTGCCAGCAGCTCCCGGACTAGCGGGGAGGTTGGGGAGCTGTTTTTT. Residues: CASSSRTSGEVGELFF.

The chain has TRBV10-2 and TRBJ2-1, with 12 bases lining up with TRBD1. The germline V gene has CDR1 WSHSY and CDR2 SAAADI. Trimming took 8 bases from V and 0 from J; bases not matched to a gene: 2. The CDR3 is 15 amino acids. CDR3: CASRDRGLSYNEQFF. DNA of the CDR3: TGCGCCAGCCGGGACAGGGGGCTCTCCTACAATGAGCAGTTCTTC.

The CDR3 protein is CASSSQQETQYF. The CDR3 DNA follows: TGTGCCAGCAGTTCCCAACAAGAGACCCAGTACTTC. The rearrangement joins TRBV27 to TRBJ2-5; no firm D call. CDR1 is MNHEY and CDR2 is SMNVEV in the germline V gene (reference sequence). V gave up 4 bases and J gave up 2 bases, with 5 bases separating them. This CDR3 contains 12 residues.